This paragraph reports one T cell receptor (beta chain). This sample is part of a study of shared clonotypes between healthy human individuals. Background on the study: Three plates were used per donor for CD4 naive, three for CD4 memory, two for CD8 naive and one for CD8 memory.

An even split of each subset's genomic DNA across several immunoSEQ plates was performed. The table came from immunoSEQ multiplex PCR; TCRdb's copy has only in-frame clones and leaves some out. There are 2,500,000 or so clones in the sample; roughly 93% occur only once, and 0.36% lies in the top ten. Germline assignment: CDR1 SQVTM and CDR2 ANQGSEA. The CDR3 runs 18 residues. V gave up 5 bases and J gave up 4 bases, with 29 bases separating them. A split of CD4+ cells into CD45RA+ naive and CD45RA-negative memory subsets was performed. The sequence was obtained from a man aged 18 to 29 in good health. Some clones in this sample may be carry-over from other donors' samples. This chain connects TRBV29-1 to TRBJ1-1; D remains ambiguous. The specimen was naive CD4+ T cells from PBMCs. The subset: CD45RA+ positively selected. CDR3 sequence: CSVTGFVRRARRGTEAFF. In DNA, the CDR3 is TGCAGCGTTACGGGTTTCGTTCGGAGGGCTCGTCGGGGCACTGAAGCTTTCTTT.